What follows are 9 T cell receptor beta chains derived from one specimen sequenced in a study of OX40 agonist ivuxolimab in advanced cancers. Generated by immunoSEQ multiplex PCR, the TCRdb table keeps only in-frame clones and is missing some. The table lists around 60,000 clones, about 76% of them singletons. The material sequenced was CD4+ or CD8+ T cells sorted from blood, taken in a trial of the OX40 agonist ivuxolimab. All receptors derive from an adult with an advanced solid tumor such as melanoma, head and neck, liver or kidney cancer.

In DNA form, the CDR3 reads TGTGCCAGCAGAAAAACGAACACCGGGGAGCTGTTTTTT. This codes for CASRKTNTGELFF. This chain links TRBV2 with TRBJ2-2; D is unresolved. CDR3 length: 13 residues. Germline assignment: CDR1 SNHLY and CDR2 FYNNEI. Deletions cut 6 bases from V and 0 bases from J, with 5 bases between. Complete variable domain (other parts from reference TRBV2 and TRBJ2-2): EPEVTQTPSHQVTQMGQEVILRCVPISNHLYFYWYRQILGQKVEFLVSFYNNEISEKSEIFDDQFSVERPDGSNFTLKIRSTKLEDSAMYFCASRKTNTGELFFGEGSRLTVL.

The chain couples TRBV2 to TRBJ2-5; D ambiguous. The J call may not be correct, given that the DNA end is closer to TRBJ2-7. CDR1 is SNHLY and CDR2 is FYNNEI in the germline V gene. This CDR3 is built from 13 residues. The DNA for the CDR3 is TGTGCCAGCAGTGAAGCCGCCCTCTACGAGCAGTACTTC. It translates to CASSEAALYEQYF.

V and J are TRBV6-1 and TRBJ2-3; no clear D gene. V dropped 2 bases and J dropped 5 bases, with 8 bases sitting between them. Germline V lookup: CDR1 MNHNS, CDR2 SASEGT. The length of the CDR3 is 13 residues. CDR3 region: CASSENWGDTQYF. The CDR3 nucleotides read TGTGCCAGCAGTGAAAATTGGGGAGATACGCAGTATTTT.

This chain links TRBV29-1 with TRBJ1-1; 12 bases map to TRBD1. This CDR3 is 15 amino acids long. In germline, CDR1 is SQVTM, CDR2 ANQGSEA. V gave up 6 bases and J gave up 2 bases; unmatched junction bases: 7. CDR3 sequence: CSVGDRGRGNTEAFF. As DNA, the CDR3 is TGCAGCGTGGGGGACAGGGGGCGCGGAAACACTGAAGCTTTCTTT.

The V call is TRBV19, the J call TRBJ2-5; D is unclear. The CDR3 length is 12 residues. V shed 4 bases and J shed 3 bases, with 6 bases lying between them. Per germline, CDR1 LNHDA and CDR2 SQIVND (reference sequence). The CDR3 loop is CASSNPKETQYF. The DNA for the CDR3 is TGTGCCAGTAGTAACCCAAAAGAGACCCAGTACTTC.

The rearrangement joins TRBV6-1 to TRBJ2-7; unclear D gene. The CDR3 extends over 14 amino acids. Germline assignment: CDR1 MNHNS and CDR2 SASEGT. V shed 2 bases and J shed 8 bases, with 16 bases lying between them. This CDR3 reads CASSERGAWDKQYF. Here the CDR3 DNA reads TGTGCCAGCAGTGAACGCGGAGCGTGGGATAAGCAGTACTTC.

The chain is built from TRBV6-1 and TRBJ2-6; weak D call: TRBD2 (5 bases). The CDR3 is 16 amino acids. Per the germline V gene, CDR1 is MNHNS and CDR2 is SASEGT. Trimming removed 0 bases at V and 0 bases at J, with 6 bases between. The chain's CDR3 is CASSEAGLSGANVLTF. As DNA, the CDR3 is TGTGCCAGCAGTGAAGCAGGACTCTCTGGGGCCAACGTCCTGACTTTC.

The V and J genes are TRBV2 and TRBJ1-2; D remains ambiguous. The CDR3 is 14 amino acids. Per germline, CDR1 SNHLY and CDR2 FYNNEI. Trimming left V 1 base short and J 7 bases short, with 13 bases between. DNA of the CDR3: TGTGCCAGCAGTGAAGAGCGCGAAATCCTTGGCTACACCTTC. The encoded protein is CASSEEREILGYTF.

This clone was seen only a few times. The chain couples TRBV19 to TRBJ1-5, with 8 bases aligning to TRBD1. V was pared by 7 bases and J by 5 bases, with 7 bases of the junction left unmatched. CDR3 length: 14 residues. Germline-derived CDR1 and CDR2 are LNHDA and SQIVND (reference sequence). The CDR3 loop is CASNDPGGHQPQHF. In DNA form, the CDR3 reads TGTGCCAGTAACGATCCAGGGGGCCATCAGCCCCAGCATTTT.